The rows below give T cell receptor beta chains drawn from one sample of a study of OX40 agonist ivuxolimab in advanced cancers. Profiled with immunoSEQ multiplex PCR; TCRdb holds only in-frame clones, not every one. The sample yields 57,000 or so clones, 84% seen once. Sequences were derived from CD4+ or CD8+ T cells sorted from blood, sampled in a trial of the OX40 agonist ivuxolimab. These receptors were obtained from an adult with an advanced solid tumor such as melanoma, head and neck, liver or kidney cancer. CDR3s include the opening cysteine and the closing phenylalanine or tryptophan. D genes are given only for firm matches. Some rows mark clone size as missing; the rest say once, few, many or name a class of expanded clone.

CDR3 length: 14; V gene: TRBV7-9; J gene: TRBJ1-1; clone size: .; D gene: .; CDR3 DNA: TGTGCCAGCAGCTTTAGTATGGTGAACACTGAAGCTTTCTTT; CDR3 protein: CASSFSMVNTEAFF
CDR3 length: 14; V gene: TRBV7-9; J gene: TRBJ1-6; clone size: once; D gene: TRBD1; CDR3 DNA: TGTGCCAGCAGCTACAGGGGCACGAATTCACCCCTCCACTTT; CDR3 protein: CASSYRGTNSPLHF
CDR3 length: 18; V gene: TRBV4-1; J gene: TRBJ2-3; clone size: .; D gene: TRBD2; CDR3 DNA: TGCGCCAGCAGCCCTGGACTAGCGGGGTGGTTTTTGTCAGATACGCAGTATTTT; CDR3 protein: CASSPGLAGWFLSDTQYF
CDR3 length: 13; V gene: TRBV30; J gene: TRBJ2-7; clone size: .; D gene: TRBD2; CDR3 DNA: TGTGCCTGGAATAGCGGGAGGGCTTACGAGCAGTACTTC; CDR3 protein: CAWNSGRAYEQYF
CDR3 length: 16; V gene: TRBV5-6; J gene: TRBJ2-3; clone size: .; D gene: TRBD1; CDR3 DNA: TGTGCCAGCAGCTCAGGACAGGGGGCCAGCACAGATACGCAGTATTTT; CDR3 protein: CASSSGQGASTDTQYF
CDR3 length: 15; V gene: TRBV7-3; J gene: TRBJ2-1; clone size: .; D gene: TRBD2; CDR3 DNA: TGTGCCAGCAGCCCGACCGGGACTAGCTACAATGAGCAGTTCTTC; CDR3 protein: CASSPTGTSYNEQFF
CDR3 length: 14; V gene: TRBV18; J gene: TRBJ2-5; clone size: .; D gene: .; CDR3 DNA: TGTGCCAGCTCACTCCCGACAGCGCAGGAGACCCAGTACTTC; CDR3 protein: CASSLPTAQETQYF
CDR3 length: 17; V gene: TRBV4-2; J gene: TRBJ2-3; clone size: .; D gene: .; CDR3 DNA: TGTGCCAGCAGCCAAGTTAGGGGGGAGGTTAACACAGATACGCAGTATTTT; CDR3 protein: CASSQVRGEVNTDTQYF
CDR3 length: 14; V gene: TRBV11-2; J gene: TRBJ1-5; clone size: few; D gene: .; CDR3 DNA: TGTGCCAGCAGCTTAGCTGGCGACAATCAGCCCCAGCATTTT; CDR3 protein: CASSLAGDNQPQHF
CDR3 length: 15; V gene: TRBV30; J gene: TRBJ2-7; clone size: .; D gene: TRBD2; CDR3 DNA: TGTGCCTGGAGACAGCCACTAGCGGGAGGGAGTGAGCAGTACTTC; CDR3 protein: CAWRQPLAGGSEQYF
CDR3 length: 17; V gene: TRBV7-8; J gene: TRBJ1-6; clone size: .; D gene: .; CDR3 DNA: TGTGCCAGCAGCACCCACGAGGGAAGCTCCTATAATTCACCCCTCCACTTT; CDR3 protein: CASSTHEGSSYNSPLHF
CDR3 length: 16; V gene: TRBV5-4; J gene: TRBJ1-5; clone size: .; D gene: .; CDR3 DNA: TGTGCCAGCAGCAGAATGGACATCGGGGGCAATCAGCCCCAGCATTTT; CDR3 protein: CASSRMDIGGNQPQHF
CDR3 length: 16; V gene: TRBV4-1; J gene: TRBJ2-1; clone size: few; D gene: .; CDR3 DNA: TGCGCCAGCAGGGGGAGGCGGGGGCCAGGGTACAATGAGCAGTTCTTC; CDR3 protein: CASRGRRGPGYNEQFF
CDR3 length: 11; V gene: TRBV5-8; J gene: TRBJ2-7; clone size: .; D gene: .; CDR3 DNA: TGTGCCAGCAGCTTGGGGTACGAGCAGTACTTC; CDR3 protein: CASSLGYEQYF
CDR3 length: 14; V gene: TRBV2; J gene: TRBJ2-5; clone size: .; D gene: .; CDR3 DNA: TGTGCCAGCAGTGAATTTCTAGGCGGGGAGACCCAGTACTTC; CDR3 protein: CASSEFLGGETQYF
CDR3 length: 12; V gene: TRBV29-1; J gene: TRBJ1-2; clone size: .; D gene: .; CDR3 DNA: TGCAGCGTTGTCGGGGGTGGCTATGGCTACACCTTC; CDR3 protein: CSVVGGGYGYTF
CDR3 length: 13; V gene: TRBV5-4; J gene: TRBJ2-5; clone size: .; D gene: .; CDR3 DNA: TGTGCCAGCAGCTCTAGGGGAGTCGAGACCCAGTACTTC; CDR3 protein: CASSSRGVETQYF
CDR3 length: 16; V gene: TRBV11-2; J gene: TRBJ2-3; clone size: .; D gene: .; CDR3 DNA: TGTGCCAGCAGCTTCGTTAGGGAATCTAGCACAGATACGCAGTATTTT; CDR3 protein: CASSFVRESSTDTQYF
CDR3 length: 13; V gene: TRBV4-2; J gene: TRBJ2-7; clone size: .; D gene: .; CDR3 DNA: TGTGCCAGCAGCCGCCGGGACACTTACGAGCAGTACTTC; CDR3 protein: CASSRRDTYEQYF
CDR3 length: 13; V gene: TRBV13; J gene: TRBJ2-7; clone size: once; D gene: .; CDR3 DNA: TGTGCCAGCAGCCTCGGGGGGCCCTACGAGCAGTACTTC; CDR3 protein: CASSLGGPYEQYF
CDR3 length: 14; V gene: TRBV4-1; J gene: TRBJ1-2; clone size: .; D gene: .; CDR3 DNA: TGCGCCAGCAGCCAAGACGGGGCCCCTTACGGCTACACCTTC; CDR3 protein: CASSQDGAPYGYTF
CDR3 length: 18; V gene: TRBV27; J gene: TRBJ2-2; clone size: .; D gene: TRBD1; CDR3 DNA: TGTGCCAGCAGTTTCGGGACAGGGTTCTTACCGGACACCGGGGAGCTGTTTTTT; CDR3 protein: CASSFGTGFLPDTGELFF
CDR3 length: 13; V gene: TRBV30; J gene: TRBJ2-7; clone size: .; D gene: .; CDR3 DNA: TGTGCCTGCGTCCGCAGGGCTCTGGGTGAGCAGTACTTC; CDR3 protein: CACVRRALGEQYF
CDR3 length: 14; V gene: TRBV19; J gene: TRBJ2-2; clone size: .; D gene: .; CDR3 DNA: TGTGCCAGTAGTATCACAGGGAACACCGGGGAGCTGTTTTTT; CDR3 protein: CASSITGNTGELFF
CDR3 length: 14; V gene: TRBV5-6; J gene: TRBJ2-1; clone size: .; D gene: .; CDR3 DNA: TGTGCCAGCAGCTCGGGCCGTTCCTACAATGAGCAGTTCTTC; CDR3 protein: CASSSGRSYNEQFF
CDR3 length: 16; V gene: TRBV5-1; J gene: TRBJ2-7; clone size: .; D gene: .; CDR3 DNA: TGCGCCAGCAGCGCGAAGACCGGGACAAGCTCCTACGAGCAGTACTTC; CDR3 protein: CASSAKTGTSSYEQYF
CDR3 length: 16; V gene: TRBV2; J gene: TRBJ1-4; clone size: .; D gene: .; CDR3 DNA: TGTGCCAGCAGGGACCGCCTGACAGCAGCTAATGAAAAACTGTTTTTT; CDR3 protein: CASRDRLTAANEKLFF
CDR3 length: 15; V gene: TRBV18; J gene: TRBJ2-1; clone size: .; D gene: TRBD1; CDR3 DNA: TGTGCCAGCTCACCACTACAGGGGGCCGGCAATGAGCAGTTCTTC; CDR3 protein: CASSPLQGAGNEQFF
CDR3 length: 16; V gene: TRBV9; J gene: TRBJ2-7; clone size: few; D gene: TRBD2; CDR3 DNA: TGTGCCAGCAGCGAACACGGGGGGGCGAACTCCTACGAGCAGTACTTC; CDR3 protein: CASSEHGGANSYEQYF
CDR3 length: 15; V gene: TRBV7-2; J gene: TRBJ2-3; clone size: .; D gene: TRBD2; CDR3 DNA: TGTGCCAGCAGGTCCGGACTAGCGGGGGGGGATACGCAGTATTTT; CDR3 protein: CASRSGLAGGDTQYF
CDR3 length: 15; V gene: TRBV5-1; J gene: TRBJ1-5; clone size: few; D gene: TRBD1; CDR3 DNA: TGCGCCAGCAGCCCCGGGACAGGGGGTGGCCAGCCCCAGCATTTT; CDR3 protein: CASSPGTGGGQPQHF
CDR3 length: 16; V gene: TRBV5-8; J gene: TRBJ2-7; clone size: .; D gene: .; CDR3 DNA: TGTGCCAGCAGCTTGGGACGGGGATGGAGCTCCTACGAGCAGTACTTC; CDR3 protein: CASSLGRGWSSYEQYF
CDR3 length: 15; V gene: TRBV2; J gene: TRBJ1-6; clone size: few; D gene: .; CDR3 DNA: TGTGCCAGCAGTGAGAGCAGCTCCTATAATTCACCCCTCCACTTT; CDR3 protein: CASSESSSYNSPLHF
CDR3 length: 12; V gene: TRBV9; J gene: TRBJ2-1; clone size: .; D gene: .; CDR3 DNA: TGTGCCAGCAGCGTCAGTGAGAATGAGCAGTTCTTC; CDR3 protein: CASSVSENEQFF
CDR3 length: 13; V gene: TRBV28; J gene: TRBJ2-7; clone size: .; D gene: .; CDR3 DNA: TGTGCCAGCCGAAAGACAGGTTACTACGAGCAGTACTTC; CDR3 protein: CASRKTGYYEQYF
CDR3 length: 16; V gene: TRBV7-8; J gene: TRBJ2-3; clone size: .; D gene: .; CDR3 DNA: TGTGCCAGCAGTCGACGACTAGTTAGCTCCACAGATACGCAGTATTTT; CDR3 protein: CASSRRLVSSTDTQYF
CDR3 length: 14; V gene: TRBV29-1; J gene: TRBJ2-7; clone size: .; D gene: TRBD1; CDR3 DNA: TGCAGCGTTGGAGGACAGGGGAATAGTTACGAGCAGTACTTC; CDR3 protein: CSVGGQGNSYEQYF
CDR3 length: 11; V gene: TRBV27; J gene: TRBJ2-5; clone size: .; D gene: .; CDR3 DNA: TGTGCCAGCAGCCATCAAGAGACCCAGTACTTC; CDR3 protein: CASSHQETQYF
CDR3 length: 16; V gene: TRBV28; J gene: TRBJ1-5; clone size: .; D gene: .; CDR3 DNA: TGTGCCAGCAGTTTATGGTTGGGGCAGAGCAATCAGCCCCAGCATTTT; CDR3 protein: CASSLWLGQSNQPQHF
CDR3 length: 16; V gene: TRBV7-9; J gene: TRBJ2-7; clone size: .; D gene: .; CDR3 DNA: TGTGCCAGCAGCTTAGGGTCACTCGGGGGAAAGAACGAGCAGTACTTC; CDR3 protein: CASSLGSLGGKNEQYF
CDR3 length: 13; V gene: TRBV6-1; J gene: TRBJ1-4; clone size: .; D gene: .; CDR3 DNA: TGTGCCAGCCTCAGGGTATTTAATGAAAAACTGTTTTTT; CDR3 protein: CASLRVFNEKLFF
CDR3 length: 13; V gene: TRBV6-1; J gene: TRBJ1-5; clone size: .; D gene: .; CDR3 DNA: TGTGCCAGCAGTGATGAGGGATACCAGCCCCAGCATTTT; CDR3 protein: CASSDEGYQPQHF
CDR3 length: 18; V gene: TRBV6-1; J gene: TRBJ1-5; clone size: medium-sized; D gene: .; CDR3 DNA: TGTGCCAGCAGTGTTACCCGGCTTGGGAGGATCGGCAATCAGCCCCAGCATTTT; CDR3 protein: CASSVTRLGRIGNQPQHF
CDR3 length: 15; V gene: TRBV6-6; J gene: TRBJ2-7; clone size: .; D gene: .; CDR3 DNA: TGTGCCAGCGGACCGGGTCCAACCCTAAACTACGAGCAGTACTTC; CDR3 protein: CASGPGPTLNYEQYF
CDR3 length: 15; V gene: TRBV2; J gene: TRBJ2-1; clone size: .; D gene: TRBD2; CDR3 DNA: TGTGCCAGCAGCCGGACTAGCGGGAGTCGGAATGAGCAGTTCTTC; CDR3 protein: CASSRTSGSRNEQFF
CDR3 length: 14; V gene: TRBV6-1; J gene: TRBJ1-2; clone size: .; D gene: TRBD1; CDR3 DNA: TGTGCCAGCAGTCCCCTTCAGGGGGGCTATGGCTACACCTTC; CDR3 protein: CASSPLQGGYGYTF
CDR3 length: 14; V gene: TRBV9; J gene: TRBJ2-5; clone size: .; D gene: .; CDR3 DNA: TGTGCCAGCAGCGTCGGGCAGGGTAGGGAGACCCAGTACTTC; CDR3 protein: CASSVGQGRETQYF
CDR3 length: 15; V gene: TRBV29-1; J gene: TRBJ2-4; clone size: .; D gene: TRBD1; CDR3 DNA: TGCAGCGTTAGTAACAGGGGTCTAGCCAAAAACATTCAGTACTTC; CDR3 protein: CSVSNRGLAKNIQYF
CDR3 length: 12; V gene: TRBV6-1; J gene: TRBJ1-5; clone size: .; D gene: .; CDR3 DNA: TGTGCCAGCCAGTATAGCAATCAGCCCCAGCATTTT; CDR3 protein: CASQYSNQPQHF
CDR3 length: 14; V gene: TRBV10-3; J gene: TRBJ1-3; clone size: .; D gene: .; CDR3 DNA: TGTGCCATCAACCCCGGGGATCCGGGAAACACCATATATTTT; CDR3 protein: CAINPGDPGNTIYF
CDR3 length: 14; V gene: TRBV15; J gene: TRBJ2-2; clone size: .; D gene: .; CDR3 DNA: TGTGCCACCAGCAGAGAAGGGACATCCGGGGAGCTGTTTTTT; CDR3 protein: CATSREGTSGELFF